The present T cell receptor (beta chain) was sequenced within a study of CD8 T cells in ankylosing spondylitis. CDR3 length equals 13 residues. Between the trimmed V and J ends, which lost 5 bases and 2 bases, there was a span of 9 bases. Germline assignment: CDR1 MGHDK and CDR2 SYGVNS. There are many counts of this clonotype. Quantitative 5'-RACE with molecular barcodes generated TCR beta libraries. MiXCR, run by TCRdb on the 5' RACE reads, gives a single entry per CDR3 protein. The sample lists some 130,000 distinct CDR3 sequences; about an eighth were seen once. This clonotype was obtained from a female donor with ankylosing spondylitis or in good health (not recorded which). The sequencing sample was made of blood, either unsorted or a sorted T cell fraction (not recorded which). The J gene is TRBJ1-2, the V gene TRBV25-1; D possibly corresponds to TRBD1 (6 bases). In DNA, the CDR3 is TGTGCCAGCAGTTGGCAGGGGAACTATGGCTACACCTTC. Translation: CASSWQGNYGYTF.